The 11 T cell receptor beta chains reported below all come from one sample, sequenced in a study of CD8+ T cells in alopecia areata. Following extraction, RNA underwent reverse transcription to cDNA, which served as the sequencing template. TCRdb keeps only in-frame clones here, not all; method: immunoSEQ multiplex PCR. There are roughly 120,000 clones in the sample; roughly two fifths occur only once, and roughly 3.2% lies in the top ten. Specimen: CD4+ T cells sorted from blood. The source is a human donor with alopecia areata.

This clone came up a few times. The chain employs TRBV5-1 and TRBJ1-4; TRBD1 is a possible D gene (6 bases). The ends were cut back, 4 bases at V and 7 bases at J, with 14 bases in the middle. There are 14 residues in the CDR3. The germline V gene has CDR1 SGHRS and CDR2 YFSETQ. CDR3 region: CASSLLTGTEKLFF. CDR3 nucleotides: TGCGCCAGCAGCCTCCTGACAGGAACTGAAAAACTGTTTTTT.

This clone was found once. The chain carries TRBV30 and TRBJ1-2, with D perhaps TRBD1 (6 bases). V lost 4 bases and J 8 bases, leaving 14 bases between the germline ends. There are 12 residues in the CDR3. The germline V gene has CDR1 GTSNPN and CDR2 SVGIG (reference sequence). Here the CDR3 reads CAWMSGGQGYTF. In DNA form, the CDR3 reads TGTGCCTGGATGTCTGGGGGCCAAGGCTACACCTTC.

CDR3 region: CASSHKCRTDTQYF. Here the CDR3 DNA reads TGCGCCAGCAGTCATAAGTGTCGCACAGATACGCAGTATTTT. The chain combines TRBV23-1 with TRBJ2-3; D is undetermined. TRBV23-1 is designated an ORF whose function remains uncertain. V was trimmed by 3 bases and J by 1 base, leaving 8 bases between them. The CDR3 covers 14 residues.

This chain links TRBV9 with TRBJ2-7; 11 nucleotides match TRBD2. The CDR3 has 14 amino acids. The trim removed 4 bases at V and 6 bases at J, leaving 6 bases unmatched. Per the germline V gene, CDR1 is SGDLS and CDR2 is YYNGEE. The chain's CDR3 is CASSPLGTSGEQYF. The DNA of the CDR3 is TGTGCCAGCAGCCCCCTAGGGACTAGCGGCGAGCAGTACTTC.

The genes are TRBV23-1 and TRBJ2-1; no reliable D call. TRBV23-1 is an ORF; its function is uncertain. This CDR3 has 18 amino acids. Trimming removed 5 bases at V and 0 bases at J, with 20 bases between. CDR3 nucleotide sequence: TGCGCCAGCAGTGGACCGTTAAAGAGGAAGGGCTCCTACAATGAGCAGTTCTTC. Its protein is CASSGPLKRKGSYNEQFF.

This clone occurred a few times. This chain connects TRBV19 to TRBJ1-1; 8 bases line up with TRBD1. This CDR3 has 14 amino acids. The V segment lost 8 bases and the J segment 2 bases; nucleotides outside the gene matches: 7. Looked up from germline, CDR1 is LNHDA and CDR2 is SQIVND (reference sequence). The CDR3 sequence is CASSKTGENTEAFF. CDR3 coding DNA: TGTGCCAGTTCTAAGACAGGGGAAAACACTGAAGCTTTCTTT.

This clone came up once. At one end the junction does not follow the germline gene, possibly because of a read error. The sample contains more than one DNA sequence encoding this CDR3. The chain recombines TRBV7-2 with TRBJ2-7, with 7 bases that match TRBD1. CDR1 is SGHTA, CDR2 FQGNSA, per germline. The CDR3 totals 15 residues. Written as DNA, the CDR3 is TGTGCCAGCAGCTCTGCGACAGGGCTCTCCTACGAGCAATACTTC. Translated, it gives CASSSATGLSYEQYF.

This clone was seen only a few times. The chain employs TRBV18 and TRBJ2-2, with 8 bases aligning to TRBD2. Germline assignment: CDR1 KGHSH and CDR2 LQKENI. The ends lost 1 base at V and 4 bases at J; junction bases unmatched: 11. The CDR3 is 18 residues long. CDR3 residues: CASSPQREGRSGTGELFF. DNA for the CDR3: TGTGCCAGCTCACCACAACGGGAGGGCCGTTCGGGCACCGGGGAGCTGTTTTTT.

CDR3 sequence: CASSLLQREQYF. CDR3 coding DNA: TGTGCCAGCAGCCTACTACAGAGGGAGCAGTACTTC. V gene TRBV11-2 combines with J gene TRBJ2-7; D not certain. Germline V gene lookup returns CDR1 SGHAT and CDR2 FQNNGV. V was shortened by 5 bases and J by 7 bases, with 12 bases between the two germline ends. The CDR3 length is 12 residues.

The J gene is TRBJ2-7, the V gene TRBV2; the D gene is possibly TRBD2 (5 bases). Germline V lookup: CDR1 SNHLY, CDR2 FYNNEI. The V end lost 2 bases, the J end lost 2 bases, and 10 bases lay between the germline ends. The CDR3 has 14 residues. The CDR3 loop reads CASSEQGGAYEQYF. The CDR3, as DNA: TGTGCCAGCAGTGAACAAGGAGGTGCCTACGAGCAGTACTTC.

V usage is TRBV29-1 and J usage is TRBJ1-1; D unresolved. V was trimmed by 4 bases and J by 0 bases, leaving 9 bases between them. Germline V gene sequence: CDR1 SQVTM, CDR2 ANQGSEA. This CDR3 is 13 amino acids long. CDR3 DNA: TGCAGCGTTGCTTCGCAGTTGAACACTGAAGCTTTCTTT. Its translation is CSVASQLNTEAFF.